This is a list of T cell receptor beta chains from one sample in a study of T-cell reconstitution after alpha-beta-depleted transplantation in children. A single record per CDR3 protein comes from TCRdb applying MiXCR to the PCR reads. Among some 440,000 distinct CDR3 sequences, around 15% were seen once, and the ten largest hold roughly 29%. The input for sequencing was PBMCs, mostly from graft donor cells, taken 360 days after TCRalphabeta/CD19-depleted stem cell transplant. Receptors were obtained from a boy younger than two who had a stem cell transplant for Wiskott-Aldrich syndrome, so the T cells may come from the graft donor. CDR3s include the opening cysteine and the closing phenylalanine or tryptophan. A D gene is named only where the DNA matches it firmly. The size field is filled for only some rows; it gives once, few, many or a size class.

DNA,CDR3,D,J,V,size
TGTGCCACCAGTGACATCGACAGGGGGCGCGGCACAGATACGCAGTATTTT,CATSDIDRGRGTDTQYF,TRBD1,TRBJ2-3,TRBV24-1,few
TGTGCCAGCAGCCAAGCTGTTAGCGGACCCTTTGAACAGTTCTTC,CASSQAVSGPFEQFF,NA,TRBJ2-1,TRBV4-2,NA
TGTGCCAGTTCTCCCGGGAGGGCCTACGAGCAGTACTTC,CASSPGRAYEQYF,TRBD2,TRBJ2-7,TRBV13,few
TGTGCCATCGGAAAGGGCGGTGAGGCCAACGTCCTGACTTTC,CAIGKGGEANVLTF,NA,TRBJ2-6,TRBV10-3,NA
TGTGCCTCATCCCGCCCAGCGGGTTTCACAGATACGCAGTATTTT,CASSRPAGFTDTQYF,NA,TRBJ2-3,TRBV10-3,NA
TGCGCCAGCAGCTTGTACGGGGTTAGGAAGGAAAACATTCAGTACTTC,CASSLYGVRKENIQYF,NA,TRBJ2-4,TRBV5-1,NA
TGTGCCACCAGCAGAGATCGGGACAGGGGGGGACAGTACTTC,CATSRDRDRGGQYF,TRBD1,TRBJ2-7,TRBV15,NA
TGCGCCAGCAGCTTGGCCGCGGGGGCCACCTACAATGAGCAGTTCTTC,CASSLAAGATYNEQFF,NA,TRBJ2-1,TRBV5-1,NA
TGCGCCAGCAGCCAGACTAGCGGGCAAGAGACCCAGTACTTC,CASSQTSGQETQYF,TRBD2,TRBJ2-5,TRBV5-1,few
TGTGCCAGCAGCGTAGATGCGAGGGGCGGGAGGGCCGCCGAGCAGTACTTC,CASSVDARGGRAAEQYF,TRBD2,TRBJ2-7,TRBV9,NA
TGTGCCAGCAGCAGATGCCGGGACCCCGAAAAGAGATTACTCGAGCAGTACTTC,CASSRCRDPEKRLLEQYF,NA,TRBJ2-7,TRBV21-1,few
TGTGCCAGTAGTATGGAGGGGAACTCTGGGGCCAACGTCCTGACTTTC,CASSMEGNSGANVLTF,NA,TRBJ2-6,TRBV19,NA
TGTGCCAGCAGCGCCGAGGGACGGAGCTCCTACGAGCAGTACTTC,CASSAEGRSSYEQYF,NA,TRBJ2-7,TRBV7-9,once
TGTGCCAGCAGCTTAGCGATCGGATCTGAGCAGTTCTTC,CASSLAIGSEQFF,NA,TRBJ2-1,TRBV7-9,many
TGCGCCAGCAGCCAAGTTGGGGGGGCGAATGAGCAGTTCTTC,CASSQVGGANEQFF,NA,TRBJ2-1,TRBV4-1,few